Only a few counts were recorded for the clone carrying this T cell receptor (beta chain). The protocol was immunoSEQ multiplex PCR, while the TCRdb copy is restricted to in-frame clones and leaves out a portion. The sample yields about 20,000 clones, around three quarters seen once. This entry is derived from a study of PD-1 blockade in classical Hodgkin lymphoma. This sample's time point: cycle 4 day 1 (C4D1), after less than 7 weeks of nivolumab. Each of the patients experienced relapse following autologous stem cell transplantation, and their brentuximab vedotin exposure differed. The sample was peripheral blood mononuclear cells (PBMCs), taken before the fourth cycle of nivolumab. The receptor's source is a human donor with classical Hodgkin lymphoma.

In DNA form, the CDR3 reads TGTGCCAGCAGCCTCAGGGGTGGGGGTGCTAATGAAAAACTGTTTTTT. It specifies CASSLRGGGANEKLFF. The V gene is TRBV9, the J gene TRBJ1-4; D may be TRBD1 (6 bases). CDR1 SGDLS and CDR2 YYNGEE come from the germline V gene. The V gene lost 4 bases and the J gene lost 3 bases, with 16 bases spanning the gap. The CDR3 has 16 amino acids.